This TCR beta chain was recorded in a study of blood T cell repertoires in COVID-19. Study at large: Sample material is recorded as cDNA or gDNA derived from T cells, B-cell-depleted T cells, or PBMCs.

Participants, about 18 to 100 years old, spanned fewer than 30 US areas. Resolution of symptoms, clearance, or two negative PCRs was present in recovered Cohort 3 donors. Authors' analysis steps: Amplification from reference gene primers served as the basis for estimated nucleated cell counts. Repertoires were generated with immunoSEQ multiplex PCR, while TCRdb's copy carries only in-frame clones and drops some. That table furnishes V, J and clone size, whereas the DNA furnished D and trimming. The sample contains 400,000 or so clones, about 92% of which appear only once. The CDR3 runs to 18 residues. Germline CDR1 is LNHNV and CDR2 is YYDKDF (reference sequence). With 3 bases removed from V and 5 bases from J, the gap between germline ends came to 23 bases.

The sequence was collected from a young man who had recovered from COVID-19. V gene TRBV15 combines with J gene TRBJ2-1; tentative D call: TRBD2 (5 bases). Sequencing was performed on PBMCs or T cells enriched from blood (not recorded which). The CDR3 DNA follows: TGTGCCACCAGCAGCCTAACAACCCTAGCTCCCCAACACAATGAGCAGTTCTTC. Its protein is CATSSLTTLAPQHNEQFF.